Below, 27 T cell receptor beta chains from the same sample are listed, as sequenced in a study of blood T cell repertoires in COVID-19. Profiling relied on immunoSEQ multiplex PCR, and the TCRdb table lists in-frame clones only, not all of them. The sample has roughly 340,000 clones, about 90% seen once; the top ten hold roughly 3.4%. The specimen was peripheral blood. The receptors were gathered from a woman aged 18 to 35 who had recovered from COVID-19.

This clone appeared a single time. DNA for the CDR3: TGCGCCAGCAGCTTATCGGGTCTGGGAGGAATAGAGACCCAGTACTTC. Translated: CASSLSGLGGIETQYF. The V gene is TRBV5-1, the J gene TRBJ2-5; D perhaps matches TRBD2 (6 bases). The CDR3 is 16 amino acids. Between the trimmed V and J ends, which lost 2 bases and 4 bases, there was a span of 18 bases. Germline values: CDR1 SGHRS, CDR2 YFSETQ.

The chain carries TRBV6-2 or TRBV6-3 and TRBJ1-6; TRBD1 agrees at 8 bases. CDR3 length equals 17 residues. Per germline, CDR1 MNHEY and CDR2 SVGEGT. J was trimmed by 1 base and V by 5 bases; bases with no gene match: 7. The DNA for the CDR3 is TGTGCCAGCAGTAAGGGACAGGCACGATCCTATAATTCACCCCTCCACTTT. As protein: CASSKGQARSYNSPLHF.

V usage is TRBV7-9 and J usage is TRBJ2-1; 8 bases are shared with TRBD2. The junction had 13 bases not matched to a gene; V was cut back by 11 bases and J by 4 bases. Germline CDR1 is SEHNR and CDR2 is FQNEAQ (reference sequence). The CDR3 has 15 amino acids. The CDR3, as DNA: TGTGCCGGTGGTGTGCCTAGCGGGCCTTACAATGAGCAGTTCTTC. Translating it yields CAGGVPSGPYNEQFF. The variable domain in full, with the rest retrieved from reference TRBV7-9 and TRBJ2-1, is DTGVSQNPRHKITKRGQNVTFRCDPISEHNRLYWYRQTLGQGPEFLTYFQNEAQLEKSRLLSDRFSAERPKGSFSTLEIQRTEQGDSAMYLCAGGVPSGPYNEQFFGPGTRLTVL.

The CDR3 region has the DNA TGCAGCGTTGAAGGCCCCCCGGGGACTAGCGGGGGGACGGCGGAGACCCAGTACTTC. It specifies CSVEGPPGTSGGTAETQYF. The chain employs TRBV29-1 and TRBJ2-5, with TRBD2 identical over 15 bases. This CDR3 region has 19 residues. V lost 1 base and J lost 5; bases outside the gene matches: 14. CDR1 and CDR2 (germline): SQVTM, ANQGSEA. The complete variable domain, with remaining parts taken from reference TRBV29-1 and TRBJ2-5, reads SAVISQKPSRDICQRGTSLTIQCQVDSQVTMMFWYRQQPGQSLTLIATANQGSEATYESGFVIDKFPISRPNLTFSTLTVSNMSPEDSSIYLCSVEGPPGTSGGTAETQYFGPGTRLLVL.

V usage is TRBV11-2 and J usage is TRBJ1-2; 8 positions agree with TRBD1. The CDR3 loop spans 16 amino acids. Germline V gene data show CDR1 as SGHAT and CDR2 as FQNNGV. The V and J ends lost 3 bases and 5 bases, in that order; junction bases with no gene match: 11. CDR3 nucleotides: TGTGCCAGCAGCTTTCCAGGGGGCGTCGCGGGTTATGGCTACACCTTC. Translating it yields CASSFPGGVAGYGYTF.

V usage is TRBV7-6 and J usage is TRBJ2-4; the D gene is possibly TRBD2 (6 bases). The V and J ends lost 5 bases and 4 bases respectively, with 18 bases between them. Germline values: CDR1 SGHVS, CDR2 FNYEAQ. This CDR3 region has 16 residues. This chain's CDR3 is CASSPVAGRPKNIQYF. DNA of the CDR3: TGTGCCAGCAGCCCTGTGGCTGGGAGGCCAAAAAACATTCAGTACTTC.

The chain is built from TRBV12-3 or TRBV12-4 and TRBJ2-1; a possible D gene is TRBD1 (5 bases). Trimming removed 0 bases at V and 12 bases at J, with 12 bases between. CDR3 length: 13 amino acids. The CDR3 DNA follows: TGTGCCAGCAGTTTAGCGCGCAGGGATGGGCAGTTCTTC. Protein product: CASSLARRDGQFF.

The V gene is TRBV11-2, the J gene TRBJ2-5; TRBD2 aligns across 9 bases. This CDR3 spans 16 amino acids. Germline V gene sequence: CDR1 SGHAT, CDR2 FQNNGV. V lost 1 base and J lost 4; bases outside the gene matches: 7. CDR3 in DNA: TGTGCCAGCAGCTTAGGGGCTAGCGGGACTCCAGAGACCCAGTACTTC. Protein product: CASSLGASGTPETQYF.

About this clone: The identical CDR3 is also encoded by other nucleotide sequences in the sample. The chain has TRBV9 and TRBJ1-1, with D possibly matching TRBD1 (6 bases). Trimming cost V 1 base and J 1 base, with 8 bases left between them. The CDR3 is made up of 14 amino acids. CDR1 and CDR2 (germline): SGDLS, YYNGEE. The CDR3 is CASSVTGQNTEAFF. The CDR3 bases are TGTGCCAGCAGCGTAACGGGACAGAACACTGAAGCTTTCTTT.

This sequence joins TRBV24-1 and TRBJ2-1; D possibly corresponds to TRBD2 (6 bases). Trimming took off 0 bases at V and 4 bases at J, with 12 bases between the two ends. The CDR3 totals 16 residues. Germline V CDR1 and CDR2: KGHDR, SFDVKD. The CDR3 loop reads CATSDLKGLPYNEQFF. CDR3 bases: TGTGCCACCAGTGATTTGAAGGGACTTCCATACAATGAGCAGTTCTTC.

V gene TRBV15 combines with J gene TRBJ2-2; 9 bases line up with TRBD2. Germline V lookup: CDR1 LNHNV, CDR2 YYDKDF (reference sequence). J was trimmed by 8 bases and V by 0 bases; bases with no gene match: 16. The length of the CDR3 is 19 residues. CDR3 nucleotides: TGTGCCACCAGCAGAGATCTCGTCTTTGGCGGGAGGGCCGCTGGGGAGCTGTTTTTT. As protein: CATSRDLVFGGRAAGELFF.

The CDR3 region is CSAGQGAVGYTF. CDR3 sequence (DNA): TGCAGCGCAGGACAGGGAGCGGTCGGCTACACCTTC. The gene calls are TRBV29-1 and TRBJ1-2, with 8 bases that match TRBD1. CDR1 and CDR2 from the germline V gene are SQVTM and ANQGSEA. Unmatched junction bases numbered 9, after V lost 7 bases and J lost 8 bases. The CDR3 loop spans 12 amino acids.

This clone has a single count. The chain couples TRBV5-6 to TRBJ2-5; D call uncertain. The germline CDR1 and CDR2 sequences are SGHDT and YYEEEE. Between the trimmed V and J ends, which lost 1 base and 2 bases, there was a span of 9 bases. The CDR3 has 14 amino acids. The CDR3 loop is CASSLLLPQETQYF. The CDR3 DNA is TGTGCCAGCAGCTTGTTACTACCTCAAGAGACCCAGTACTTC.

The CDR3 loop reads CSVEGTSGSVGELFF. In DNA, the CDR3 is TGCAGCGTTGAAGGTACTAGCGGGAGTGTCGGGGAGCTGTTTTTT. The gene calls are TRBV29-1 and TRBJ2-2, with 11 bases that match TRBD2. V trimming: 1 base; J trimming: 7 bases; junction bases outside the gene matches: 5. CDR1 is SQVTM, CDR2 ANQGSEA, per germline. There are 15 residues in the CDR3.

This clone was recorded once. CDR3 nucleotide sequence: TGCGCCAGCAGCTTAGGACTAGCGGGAGGGACGCGGCGTCAAGAGACCCAGTACTTC. Translated, it gives CASSLGLAGGTRRQETQYF. V and J are TRBV5-1 and TRBJ2-5, with 15 bases that match TRBD2. CDR3 length: 19 amino acids. From germline, CDR1 is SGHRS and CDR2 YFSETQ. The junction had 10 bases not matched to a gene; V was cut back by 2 bases and J by 2 bases.

The rearrangement links TRBV4-3 to TRBJ2-5; D remains unclear. The germline V gene has CDR1 LGHNA and CDR2 YSLEER. The V end was cut by 0 bases, the J end by 9 bases, with 14 bases between. This CDR3 spans 14 amino acids. The CDR3 bases are TGCGCCAGCAGCCAAGATTTAGCCAGCCCGGCCCAGTACTTC. Amino acids: CASSQDLASPAQYF.

The chain is built from TRBV27 and TRBJ1-2, with 9 bases matching TRBD1. V lost 2 bases, J lost 4 bases, and 5 bases stayed unmatched. The CDR3 contains 15 residues. The germline V gene encodes CDR1 MNHEY and CDR2 SMNVEV (reference sequence). Here the CDR3 DNA reads TGTGCCAGCAGTTTAAGGGGACAGGGTGGCTATGGCTACACCTTC. It translates to CASSLRGQGGYGYTF.

The V call is TRBV7-8, the J call TRBJ1-2; no reliable D call. Germline assignment: CDR1 SGHVS and CDR2 FQNEAQ. This CDR3 region has 12 residues. V was shortened by 5 bases and J by 8 bases, with 12 bases between the two germline ends. The CDR3 nucleotides are TGTGCCAGCAGCCCCCGGGATCCCGGCTACACCTTC. Encoded protein: CASSPRDPGYTF. The whole variable domain, remainder taken from reference TRBV7-8 and TRBJ1-2, is GAGVSQSPRYKVAKRGQDVALRCDPISGHVSLFWYQQALGQGPEFLTYFQNEAQLDKSGLPSDRFFAERPEGSVSTLKIQRTQQEDSAVYLCASSPRDPGYTFGSGTRLTVV.

This clone was detected once. The V and J genes are TRBV19 and TRBJ1-1; 9 bases map to TRBD1. V lost 8 bases, J lost 0 bases, and 7 bases stayed unmatched. Germline assignment: CDR1 LNHDA and CDR2 SQIVND (reference sequence). The length of the CDR3 is 15 residues. CDR3 loop: CASGTGMPMNTEAFF. CDR3 nucleotide sequence: TGTGCCAGTGGGACAGGGATGCCCATGAACACTGAAGCTTTCTTT.

This chain joins TRBV12-3 or TRBV12-4 and TRBJ1-2; D uncertain. The CDR3 consists of 12 residues. V lost 6 bases, J lost 4 bases, and 9 bases lay in between. CDR3 loop: CASRAGFYGYTF. The CDR3 nucleotides are TGTGCCAGCAGGGCGGGGTTCTATGGCTACACCTTC.

The rearrangement uses TRBV4-1 and TRBJ2-3, with unresolved D. The CDR3 has 17 amino acids. Germline loops: CDR1 MGHRA, CDR2 YSYEKL. Trimming left V 0 bases short and J 2 bases short, with 15 bases between. The CDR3 DNA reads as TGCGCCAGCAGCCAAGACGGAGCAGAAATTTCCACAGATACGCAGTATTTT. It is translated as CASSQDGAEISTDTQYF.

V usage is TRBV19 and J usage is TRBJ1-3, with D uncertain. This CDR3 contains 17 residues. V lost 1 base and J lost 0, with 13 bases in between. Germline V gene data show CDR1 as LNHDA and CDR2 as SQIVND (reference sequence). The CDR3 loop reads CASSIVGAGDSGNTIYF. CDR3 in DNA: TGTGCCAGTAGTATAGTGGGCGCAGGCGACTCTGGAAACACCATATATTTT.

The J gene is TRBJ2-1, the V gene TRBV6-5; 8 bases match TRBD2. The CDR3 is 14 amino acids. V trimming: 7 bases; J trimming: 6 bases; junction bases outside the gene matches: 8. In germline, CDR1 is MNHEY, CDR2 SVGAGI. The CDR3 region is CASNGAGVPNEQFF. The CDR3 DNA is TGTGCCAGCAACGGAGCGGGAGTTCCCAATGAGCAGTTCTTC.

This chain joins TRBV6-2 or TRBV6-3 and TRBJ2-1; TRBD2 agrees at 12 bases. The CDR3 is made up of 17 amino acids. The germline CDR1 and CDR2 sequences are MNHEY and SVGEGT. J gave up 3 bases and V 5 bases, and 8 bases lay outside the gene matches. The CDR3 nucleotides read TGTGCCAGCAGTGCCCGGACTAGCGGGACTATCTACAATGAGCAGTTCTTC. Amino acid sequence: CASSARTSGTIYNEQFF.

The V call is TRBV7-9, the J call TRBJ1-6, with TRBD1 matching over 7 bases. Germline V gives CDR1 SEHNR, CDR2 FQNEAQ (reference sequence). Germline trimming cut 5 bases from V and 7 bases from J; bases unmatched to any gene: 8. The CDR3 covers 15 residues. The CDR3, as DNA: TGTGCCAGCAGCGTTACAGGGGAAGGGAATTCACCCCTCCACTTT. Translation: CASSVTGEGNSPLHF.

The DNA for the CDR3 is TGCGCCAGCAGCCCAACAGGGGCTCAAGAAAAACTGTTTTTT. It translates to CASSPTGAQEKLFF. The rearrangement uses TRBV5-1 and TRBJ1-4; 7 bases align to TRBD1. Germline assignment: CDR1 SGHRS and CDR2 YFSETQ. V shed 4 bases and J 8 bases; nucleotides not matched to a gene: 8. The length of the CDR3 is 14 residues.

The chain has TRBV7-2 and TRBJ2-2, with D possibly being TRBD1 (5 bases). The CDR3 totals 16 residues. Trimming removed 3 bases from V and 5 bases from J, with 16 bases in between. From germline, CDR1 is SGHTA and CDR2 FQGNSA. CDR3 in DNA: TGTGCCAGCAGCTTCGACCCCAGGGATCGGACCGGGGAGCTGTTTTTT. This encodes CASSFDPRDRTGELFF. The full variable domain, rest sourced from reference TRBV7-2 and TRBJ2-2, is GAGVSQSPSNKVTEKGKDVELRCDPISGHTALYWYRQSLGQGLEFLIYFQGNSAPDKSGLPSDRFSAERTGGSVSTLTIQRTQQEDSAVYLCASSFDPRDRTGELFFGEGSRLTVL.